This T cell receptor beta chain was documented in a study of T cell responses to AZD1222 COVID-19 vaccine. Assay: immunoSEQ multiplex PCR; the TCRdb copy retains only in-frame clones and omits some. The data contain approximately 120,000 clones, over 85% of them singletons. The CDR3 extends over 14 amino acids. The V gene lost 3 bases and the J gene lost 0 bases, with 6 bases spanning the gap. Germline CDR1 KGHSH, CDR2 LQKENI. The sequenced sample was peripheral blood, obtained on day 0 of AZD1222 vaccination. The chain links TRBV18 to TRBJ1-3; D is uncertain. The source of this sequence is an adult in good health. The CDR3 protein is CASSPGSSGNTIYF. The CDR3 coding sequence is TGTGCCAGCTCACCCGGGAGCTCTGGAAACACCATATATTTT.